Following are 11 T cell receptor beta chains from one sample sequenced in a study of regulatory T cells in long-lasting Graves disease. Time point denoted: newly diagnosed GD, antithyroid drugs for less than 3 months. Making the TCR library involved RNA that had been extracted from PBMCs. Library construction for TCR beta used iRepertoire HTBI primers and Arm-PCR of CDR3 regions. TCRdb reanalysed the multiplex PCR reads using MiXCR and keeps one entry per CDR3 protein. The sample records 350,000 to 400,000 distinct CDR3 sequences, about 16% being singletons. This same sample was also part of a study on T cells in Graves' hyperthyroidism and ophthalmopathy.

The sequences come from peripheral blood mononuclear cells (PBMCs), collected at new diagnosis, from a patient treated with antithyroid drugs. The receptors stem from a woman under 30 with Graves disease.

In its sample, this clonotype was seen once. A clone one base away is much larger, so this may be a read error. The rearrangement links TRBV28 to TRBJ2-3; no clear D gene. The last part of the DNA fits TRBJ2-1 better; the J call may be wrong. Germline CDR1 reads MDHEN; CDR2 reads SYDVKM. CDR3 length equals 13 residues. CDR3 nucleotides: TGTGCCAGCGGAACTATCGGCATCATCGAGCAGTTCTTC. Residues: CASGTIGIIEQFF.

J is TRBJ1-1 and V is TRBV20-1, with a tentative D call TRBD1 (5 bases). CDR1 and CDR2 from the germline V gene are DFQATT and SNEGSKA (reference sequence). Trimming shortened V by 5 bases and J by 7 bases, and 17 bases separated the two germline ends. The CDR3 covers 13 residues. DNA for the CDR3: TGCAGTGCTCCGACGCAGGGTTTCGATGAAGCTTTCTTT. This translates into CSAPTQGFDEAFF.

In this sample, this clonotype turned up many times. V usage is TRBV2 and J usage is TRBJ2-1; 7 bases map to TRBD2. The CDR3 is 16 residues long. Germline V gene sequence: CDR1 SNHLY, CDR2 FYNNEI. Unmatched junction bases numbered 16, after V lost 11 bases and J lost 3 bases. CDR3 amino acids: CAGSASQRGFYNEQFF. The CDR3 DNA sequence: TGTGCCGGTTCAGCGTCCCAGCGGGGTTTCTACAATGAGCAGTTCTTC.

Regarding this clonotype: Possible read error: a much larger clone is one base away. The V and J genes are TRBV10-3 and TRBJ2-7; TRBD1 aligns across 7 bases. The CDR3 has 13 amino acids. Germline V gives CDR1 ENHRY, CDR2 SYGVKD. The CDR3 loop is CPTLGQSSYEQYF. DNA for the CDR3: TGTCCCACCCTGGGACAGAGCTCCTACGAGCAGTACTTC.

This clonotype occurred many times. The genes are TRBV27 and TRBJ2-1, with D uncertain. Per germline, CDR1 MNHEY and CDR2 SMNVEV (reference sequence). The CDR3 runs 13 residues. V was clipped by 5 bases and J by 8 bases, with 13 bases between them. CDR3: CASSTKRWDEQFF. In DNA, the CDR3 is TGTGCCAGCAGTACTAAACGGTGGGATGAGCAGTTCTTC.

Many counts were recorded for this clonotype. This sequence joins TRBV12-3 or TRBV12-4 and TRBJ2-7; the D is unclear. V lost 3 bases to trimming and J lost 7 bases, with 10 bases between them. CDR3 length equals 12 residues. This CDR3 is CASSFRAGEQYF. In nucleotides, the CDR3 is TGTGCCAGCAGTTTTAGGGCCGGGGAGCAGTACTTC.

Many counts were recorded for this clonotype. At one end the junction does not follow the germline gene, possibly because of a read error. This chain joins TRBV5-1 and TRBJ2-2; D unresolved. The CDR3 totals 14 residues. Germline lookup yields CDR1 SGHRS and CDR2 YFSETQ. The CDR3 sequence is CASSLGTSTGELFF. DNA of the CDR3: TGTGCCAGCAGCTTAGGAACCAGCACCGGGGAGCTGTTTTTT.

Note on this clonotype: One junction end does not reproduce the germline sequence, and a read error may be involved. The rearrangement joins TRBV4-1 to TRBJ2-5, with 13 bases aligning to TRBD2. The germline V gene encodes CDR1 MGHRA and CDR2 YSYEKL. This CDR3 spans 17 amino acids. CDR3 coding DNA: TGTGCCAGCAGCCAAACTAGCGGGGGGGCTTCCAGAGAGACCCAGTACTTC. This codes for CASSQTSGGASRETQYF.

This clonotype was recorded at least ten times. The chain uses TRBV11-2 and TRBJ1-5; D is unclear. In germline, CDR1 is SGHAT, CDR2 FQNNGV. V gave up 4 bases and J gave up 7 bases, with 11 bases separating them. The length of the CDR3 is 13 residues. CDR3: CASSWQAGQPQHF. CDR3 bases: TGTGCCAGCAGCTGGCAGGCGGGACAGCCCCAGCATTTT.

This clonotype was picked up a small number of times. The CDR3 is CASSPRGAAVDSPLHF. The CDR3 DNA reads TGTGCCAGCAGCCCACGGGGGGCTGCGGTAGATTCACCCCTCCACTTT. The V and J genes are TRBV7-9 and TRBJ1-6, with D possibly being TRBD1 (6 bases). The germline V and J ends were trimmed by 5 bases and 8 bases, with 19 bases remaining between them. CDR1 is SEHNR, CDR2 FQNEAQ, per germline (reference sequence). The CDR3 loop spans 16 amino acids.

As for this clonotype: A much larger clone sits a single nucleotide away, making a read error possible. The CDR3 loop reads CASSLLAVQGTQYF. CDR3 sequence (DNA): TGTGCCAGCAGTTTACTGGCAGTGCAAGGGACCCAGTACTTC. The chain carries TRBV12-3 or TRBV12-4 and TRBJ2-5; D is ambiguous. This CDR3 is built from 14 residues.